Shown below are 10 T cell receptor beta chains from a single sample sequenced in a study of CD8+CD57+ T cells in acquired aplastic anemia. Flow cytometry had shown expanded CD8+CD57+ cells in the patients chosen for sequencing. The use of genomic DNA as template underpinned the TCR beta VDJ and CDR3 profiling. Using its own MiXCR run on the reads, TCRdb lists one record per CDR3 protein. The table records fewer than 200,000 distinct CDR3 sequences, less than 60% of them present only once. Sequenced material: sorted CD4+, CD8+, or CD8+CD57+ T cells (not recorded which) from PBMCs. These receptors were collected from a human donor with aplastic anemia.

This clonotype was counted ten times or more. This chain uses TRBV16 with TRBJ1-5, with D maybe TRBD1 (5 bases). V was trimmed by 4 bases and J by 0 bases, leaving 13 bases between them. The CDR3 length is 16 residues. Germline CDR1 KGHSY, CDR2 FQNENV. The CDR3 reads CASSLKWDGSNQPQHF. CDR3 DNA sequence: TGTGCCAGCAGCCTTAAATGGGACGGTAGCAATCAGCCCCAGCATTTT.

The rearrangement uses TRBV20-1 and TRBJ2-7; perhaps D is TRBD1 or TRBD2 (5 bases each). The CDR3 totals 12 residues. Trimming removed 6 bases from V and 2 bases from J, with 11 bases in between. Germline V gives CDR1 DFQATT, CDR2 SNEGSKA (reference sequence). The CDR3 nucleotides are TGCAGTGCCTGGGACGGAGCCTACGAGCAGTACTTC. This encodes CSAWDGAYEQYF.

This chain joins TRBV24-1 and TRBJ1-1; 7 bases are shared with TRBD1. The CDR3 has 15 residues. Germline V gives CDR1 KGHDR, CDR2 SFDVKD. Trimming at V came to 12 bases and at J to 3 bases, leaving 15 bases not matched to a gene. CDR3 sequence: CAANNGQAVDTEAFF. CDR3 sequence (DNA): TGTGCCGCCAATAACGGACAGGCCGTGGACACTGAAGCTTTCTTT.

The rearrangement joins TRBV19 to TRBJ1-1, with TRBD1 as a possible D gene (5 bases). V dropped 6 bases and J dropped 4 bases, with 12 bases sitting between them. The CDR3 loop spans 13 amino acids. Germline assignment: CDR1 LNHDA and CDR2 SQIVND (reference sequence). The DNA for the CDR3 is TGTGCCAGTAGCCTCTCAGGGAGCACTGAAGCTTTCTTT. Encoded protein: CASSLSGSTEAFF.

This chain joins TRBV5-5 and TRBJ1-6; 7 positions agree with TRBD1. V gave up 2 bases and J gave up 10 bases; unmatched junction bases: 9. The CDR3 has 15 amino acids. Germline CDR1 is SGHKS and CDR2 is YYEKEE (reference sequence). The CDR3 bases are TGTGCCAGCAGCTTCAGGGGGGGTAGTGAATCACCCCTCCACTTT. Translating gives CASSFRGGSESPLHF.

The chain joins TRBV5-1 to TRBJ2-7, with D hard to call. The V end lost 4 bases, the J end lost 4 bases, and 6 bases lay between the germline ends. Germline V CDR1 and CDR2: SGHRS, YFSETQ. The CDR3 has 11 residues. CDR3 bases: TGCGCCAGCAGCGCCGAGTACGAGCAGTACTTC. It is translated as CASSAEYEQYF.

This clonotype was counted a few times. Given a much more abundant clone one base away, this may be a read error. CDR3 sequence: CASSVGGELFF. The CDR3 coding sequence is TGTGCCAGCAGCGTAGGCGGGGAGCTGTTTTTT. The chain uses TRBV9 and TRBJ2-2; unclear D gene. The V and J ends lost 0 bases and 7 bases respectively, with 1 base between them. The CDR3 extends over 11 amino acids. The germline gives CDR1 SGDLS, CDR2 YYNGEE. Using reference TRBV9 and TRBJ2-2 for the parts outside the CDR3, the full variable domain is DSGVTQTPKHLITATGQRVTLRCSPRSGDLSVYWYQQSLDQGLQFLIQYYNGEERAKGNILERFSAQQFPDLHSELNLSSLELGDSALYFCASSVGGELFFGEGSRLTVL.

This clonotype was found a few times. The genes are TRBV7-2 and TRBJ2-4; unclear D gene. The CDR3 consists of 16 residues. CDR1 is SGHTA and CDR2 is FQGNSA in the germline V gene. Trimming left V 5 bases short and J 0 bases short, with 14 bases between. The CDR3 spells CASSVKIVLAKNIQYF. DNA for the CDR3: TGTGCCAGCAGCGTTAAAATAGTGTTAGCCAAAAACATTCAGTACTTC.

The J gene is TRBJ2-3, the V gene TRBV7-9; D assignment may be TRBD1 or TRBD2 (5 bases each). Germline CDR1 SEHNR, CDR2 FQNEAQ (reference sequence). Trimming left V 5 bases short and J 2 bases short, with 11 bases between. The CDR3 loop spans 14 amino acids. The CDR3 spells CASSRDQTTDTQYF. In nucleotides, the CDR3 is TGTGCCAGCAGCCGGGACCAGACCACAGATACGCAGTATTTT. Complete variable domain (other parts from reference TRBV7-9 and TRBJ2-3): DTGVSQNPRHKITKRGQNVTFRCDPISEHNRLYWYRQTLGQGPEFLTYFQNEAQLEKSRLLSDRFSAERPKGSFSTLEIQRTEQGDSAMYLCASSRDQTTDTQYFGPGTRLTVL.

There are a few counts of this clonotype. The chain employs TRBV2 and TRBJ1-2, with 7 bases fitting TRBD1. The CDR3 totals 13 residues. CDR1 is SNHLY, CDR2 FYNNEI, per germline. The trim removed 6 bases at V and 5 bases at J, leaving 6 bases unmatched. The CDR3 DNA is TGTGCCAGCAGGACCGGGACAGCGTATGGCTACACCTTC. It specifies CASRTGTAYGYTF.